What follows are 20 T cell receptor beta chains derived from one specimen sequenced in a study of shared clonotypes between healthy human individuals. Repertoires were generated with immunoSEQ multiplex PCR, while TCRdb's copy carries only in-frame clones and drops some. The table records some 2 million clones, roughly 94% of them present only once. Naive CD8 cells, CD45RO-negative and positively selected for CCR7, excluded terminally differentiated effector memory CD45RA+ cells. Sample: naive CD8+ T cells sorted from blood. These receptors all stem from a man aged 18 to 30 in good health.

About this clone: The identical CDR3 is also encoded by other nucleotide sequences in the sample. V is TRBV4-1 and J is TRBJ2-5; 7 bases are a match to TRBD2. CDR3 length equals 15 residues. Trimming cost V 1 base and J 1 base; bases outside gene matches: 3. Germline V CDR1 and CDR2: MGHRA, YSYEKL. Here the CDR3 reads CASSQGGGGQETQYF. CDR3 bases: TGCGCCAGCAGCCAAGGGGGGGGAGGCCAAGAGACCCAGTACTTC.

A word on this clone: The junction shows a germline mismatch at one end, possibly a read error. The chain uses TRBV7-7 and TRBJ1-5; 8 bases agree with TRBD1. Germline V CDR1 and CDR2: SSHAT, FNYEAQ (reference sequence). There are 16 residues in the CDR3. CDR3 in amino acids: CASSGRTGSEDQPQHF. In DNA form, the CDR3 reads TGTGCTAGCAGCGGACGGACAGGGTCGGAGGATCAGCCCCAGCATTTT.

Of note for this clone: Other DNA sequences from this sample encode an identical CDR3 as well. The chain links TRBV4-1 to TRBJ1-2, with D possibly TRBD1 on 5 matching bases. The CDR3 extends over 14 amino acids. Germline CDR1 reads MGHRA; CDR2 reads YSYEKL. V lost 0 bases to trimming and J lost 4 bases, with 9 bases between them. Here the CDR3 DNA reads TGCGCCAGCAGCCAAGACGCAGGGACCTATGGCTACACCTTC. As protein: CASSQDAGTYGYTF.

The rearrangement links TRBV30 to TRBJ1-4; D may be TRBD1 (5 bases). V lost 0 bases to trimming and J lost 8 bases, with 10 bases between them. The CDR3 covers 13 residues. Looked up from germline, CDR1 is GTSNPN and CDR2 is SVGIG (reference sequence). The CDR3 sequence: CAWSVMGGEKLFF. In nucleotides, the CDR3 is TGTGCCTGGAGTGTGATGGGGGGGGAAAAACTGTTTTTT. The whole variable domain, filled in from reference TRBV30 and TRBJ1-4, reads SQTIHQWPATLVQPVGSPLSLECTVEGTSNPNLYWYRQAAGRGLQLLFYSVGIGQISSEVPQNLSASRPQDRQFILSSKKLLLSDSGFYLCAWSVMGGEKLFFGSGTQLSVL.

This sequence joins TRBV29-1 and TRBJ2-3; TRBD1 matches 9 bases. The CDR3 runs to 15 residues. The V gene end was trimmed by 4 bases and the J gene end by 1 base; junction bases not matched to a gene: 6. Germline lookup yields CDR1 SQVTM and CDR2 ANQGSEA. CDR3 amino acids: CSVGGDRDGTDTQYF. CDR3 nucleotides: TGCAGCGTTGGGGGGGACAGGGACGGCACAGATACGCAGTATTTT.

The chain has TRBV5-5 and TRBJ2-5; D not certain. The V gene lost 4 bases and the J gene lost 3 bases, with 13 bases spanning the gap. CDR3 length: 14 residues. Germline values: CDR1 SGHKS, CDR2 YYEKEE (reference sequence). The CDR3: CASSPLGSEETQYF. The DNA for the CDR3 is TGTGCCAGCAGCCCGCTGGGGTCAGAAGAGACCCAGTACTTC. The full variable domain, completed using reference TRBV5-5 and TRBJ2-5, is DAGVTQSPTHLIKTRGQQVTLRCSPISGHKSVSWYQQVLGQGPQFIFQYYEKEERGRGNFPDRFSARQFPNYSSELNVNALLLGDSALYLCASSPLGSEETQYFGPGTRLLVL.

This rearrangement joins TRBV6-1 to TRBJ2-3; 7 positions agree with TRBD2. V lost 11 bases, J lost 5 bases, and 13 bases stayed unmatched. CDR1 is MNHNS, CDR2 SASEGT, per germline. CDR3 length: 14 residues. CDR3 sequence reads: CAGRATAHEDTQYF. As DNA, the CDR3 is TGTGCCGGGAGGGCTACAGCTCATGAAGATACGCAGTATTTT.

This chain uses TRBV10-2 with TRBJ2-7; D is uncertain. The germline V and J ends were trimmed by 2 bases and 2 bases, with 13 bases remaining between them. The CDR3 is 15 residues long. Per germline, CDR1 WSHSY and CDR2 SAAADI. The CDR3 sequence is CASSEAEGQTYEQYF. The CDR3 DNA is TGCGCCAGCAGTGAGGCAGAAGGGCAGACCTACGAGCAGTACTTC.

Concerning this clone itself: Other DNA sequences of this sample code for an identical CDR3. CDR3 residues: CASSFGDLPQHF. The CDR3 bases are TGTGCCAGCAGCTTTGGGGATTTGCCCCAGCATTTT. The rearrangement joins TRBV7-9 to TRBJ1-5; D remains ambiguous. CDR1 is SEHNR, CDR2 FQNEAQ, per germline (reference sequence). V lost 3 bases to trimming and J lost 9 bases, with 9 bases between them. The CDR3 has 12 residues. Full variable domain (missing parts from reference TRBV7-9 and TRBJ1-5): DTGVSQNPRHKITKRGQNVTFRCDPISEHNRLYWYRQTLGQGPEFLTYFQNEAQLEKSRLLSDRFSAERPKGSFSTLEIQRTEQGDSAMYLCASSFGDLPQHFGDGTRLSIL.

The J gene is TRBJ2-7, the V gene TRBV4-1, with 7 bases that match TRBD1. V lost 3 bases and J lost 2; bases outside the gene matches: 10. The germline V gene has CDR1 MGHRA and CDR2 YSYEKL. This CDR3 has 16 amino acids. The CDR3 region has the DNA TGCGCCAGCAGCCACGCTACTGGGACAGCCGCCTACGAGCAGTACTTC. Encoded protein: CASSHATGTAAYEQYF.

The rearrangement uses TRBV6-6 and TRBJ1-2, with 8 bases matching TRBD1. Germline V CDR1 and CDR2: MNHNY, SVGAGI (reference sequence). CDR3 size: 15 residues. V trimming: 5 bases; J trimming: 7 bases; junction bases outside the gene matches: 12. CDR3 sequence: CASSPGGGGLLGYTF. The DNA for the CDR3 is TGTGCCAGCAGTCCAGGGGGCGGAGGTCTTCTTGGCTACACCTTC.

V is TRBV29-1 and J is TRBJ2-1, with D uncertain. V lost 0 bases, J lost 12 bases, and 12 bases lay in between. The CDR3 runs 12 residues. Germline V gene lookup returns CDR1 SQVTM and CDR2 ANQGSEA. The CDR3 reads CSVEDVFVWQFF. The CDR3 coding sequence is TGCAGCGTTGAAGATGTATTCGTATGGCAGTTCTTC.

V and J are TRBV7-2 and TRBJ1-5, with D possibly TRBD1 on 5 matching bases. V shed 5 bases and J shed 9 bases, with 17 bases lying between them. This CDR3 spans 14 amino acids. Germline CDR1 is SGHTA and CDR2 is FQGNSA. CDR3 DNA sequence: TGTGCCAGCAGCCCCGGGACGAATTTTGGGCCCCAGCATTTT. Protein sequence: CASSPGTNFGPQHF.

The chain uses TRBV5-6 and TRBJ2-7; D is unresolved. V lost 4 bases and J lost 7, with 15 bases in between. CDR3 length equals 13 residues. Germline CDR1 is SGHDT and CDR2 is YYEEEE. Here the CDR3 DNA reads TGTGCCAGCAGCCTACCCCCCCCTGGGGAGCAGTACTTC. Translating gives CASSLPPPGEQYF.

The rearrangement joins TRBV15 to TRBJ2-5; TRBD2 matches 7 bases. The V segment lost 4 bases and the J segment 2 bases; nucleotides outside the gene matches: 7. The CDR3 contains 15 residues. Germline values: CDR1 LNHNV, CDR2 YYDKDF (reference sequence). CDR3 amino acids: CATSISREAQETQYF. The CDR3 DNA reads as TGTGCCACCAGCATCAGTCGGGAGGCTCAAGAGACCCAGTACTTC. Filled out from reference TRBV15 and TRBJ2-5, the complete variable domain reads DAMVIQNPRYQVTQFGKPVTLSCSQTLNHNVMYWYQQKSSQAPKLLFHYYDKDFNNEADTPDNFQSRRPNTSFCFLDIRSPGLGDTAMYLCATSISREAQETQYFGPGTRLLVL.

The CDR3 loop is CASRDLYQYPYEQYF. CDR3 coding DNA: TGTGCCAGCAGGGACCTCTACCAATACCCTTACGAGCAGTACTTC. The rearrangement joins TRBV6-1 to TRBJ2-7, with no clear D. The CDR3 totals 15 residues. Germline assignment: CDR1 MNHNS and CDR2 SASEGT. V was pared by 6 bases and J by 4 bases, with 19 bases between.

The V call is TRBV28, the J call TRBJ2-7; 11 nucleotides line up with TRBD1. V was pared by 5 bases and J by 2 bases, with 8 bases of the junction left unmatched. The CDR3 contains 16 residues. CDR1 is MDHEN and CDR2 is SYDVKM in the germline V gene. The CDR3 DNA reads as TGTGCCAGCAGTCCCGACCGGGACAGGGGGACCTACGAGCAGTACTTC. Encoded protein: CASSPDRDRGTYEQYF.

The CDR3 coding sequence is TGTGCTGGAGTGTTCGGGGGACAGAGTGGTGAAAAACTGTTTTTT. It specifies CAGVFGGQSGEKLFF. The chain carries TRBV30 and TRBJ1-4, with 7 bases lining up with TRBD1. The CDR3 is 15 amino acids. CDR1 GTSNPN and CDR2 SVGIG come from the germline V gene (reference sequence).

This chain connects TRBV25-1 to TRBJ2-7, with D unresolved. The V end was cut by 1 base, the J end by 4 bases, with 5 bases between. The CDR3 covers 12 residues. Germline V CDR1 and CDR2: MGHDK, SYGVNS. CDR3 in amino acids: CASSEFTYEQYF. The CDR3 bases are TGTGCCAGCAGTGAATTTACGTACGAGCAGTACTTC.

This clone was recorded only once. The rearrangement links TRBV19 to TRBJ2-5, with D possibly matching TRBD1 (6 bases). The CDR3 totals 13 residues. Germline V gene data show CDR1 as LNHDA and CDR2 as SQIVND (reference sequence). The ends were cut back, 10 bases at V and 4 bases at J, with 16 bases in the middle. The CDR3 DNA reads as TGTGCCAACGCCCCAGGGGTTACAGAGACCCAGTACTTC. Residues: CANAPGVTETQYF.